This T cell receptor beta chain was sequenced during a study of radiotherapy plus CTLA-4 blockade in lung cancer. Here immunoSEQ multiplex PCR was the method, and the copy in TCRdb shows in-frame clones only, minus some. The data hold about 98,000 clones, with 88% observed a single time. CDR3 length equals 14 residues. V gave up 7 bases and J gave up 1 base, with 15 bases separating them. Germline CDR1 SGHDT, CDR2 YYEEEE. The sample holds one count of this clone. The receptor comes from a human donor with non-small cell lung cancer that progressed on radiotherapy plus ipilimumab. V is TRBV5-6 and J is TRBJ2-7; a possible D gene is TRBD1 (5 bases). This specimen was peripheral blood, taken from a patient treated with radiotherapy plus ipilimumab. The CDR3, as DNA: TGTGCCAGCCTTTCAGGGATAAGATCCTACGAGCAGTACTTC. Protein: CASLSGIRSYEQYF.